These 27 T cell receptor beta chains were all obtained from the same sample, sequenced in a study of blood T cell repertoires in COVID-19. Measured with immunoSEQ multiplex PCR; TCRdb has only the in-frame clones, and not every one. The table lists a few hundred thousand clones, about four fifths of them singletons. Input material: PBMCs or T cells enriched from blood (not recorded which). The source of these receptors is a woman between 55 and 75 years old who had recovered from COVID-19.

The rearrangement joins TRBV21-1 to TRBJ2-7; the D call of TRBD1 is as the table states it, not checked on the DNA. TRBV21-1 is assigned pseudogene status. The CDR3 length is 15 residues. CDR3 amino acids: CASSKAPSQPYEQYF. The CDR3 bases are TGTGCCAGCAGCAAAGCGCCCTCACAGCCCTACGAGCAGTACTTC.

The chain combines TRBV6-5 with TRBJ2-5; TRBD2 agrees at 7 bases. J gave up 5 bases and V 7 bases, and 13 bases lay outside the gene matches. The CDR3 is 15 amino acids. The germline CDR1 and CDR2 sequences are MNHEY and SVGAGI. This chain's CDR3 is CASTTLGGAGETQYF. In DNA form, the CDR3 reads TGTGCCAGCACCACCTTGGGAGGGGCCGGTGAGACCCAGTACTTC.

This sequence joins TRBV3-1 (or the pseudogene TRBV3-2) and TRBJ1-1; D is undetermined. Germline loops: CDR1 LGHDT, CDR2 YNNKEL (reference sequence). V shed 0 bases and J shed 8 bases, with 10 bases lying between them. The CDR3 is made up of 13 amino acids. The CDR3 DNA reads TGTGCCAGCAGCCAAGATGCGAGCAGGGAAGCTTTCTTT. It encodes CASSQDASREAFF.

The chain has TRBV11-2 and TRBJ1-3, with 9 bases lining up with TRBD1. Germline-derived CDR1 and CDR2 are SGHAT and FQNNGV. V lost 5 bases to trimming and J lost 0 bases; unmatched junction nucleotides: 11. This CDR3 contains 18 residues. CDR3 DNA: TGTGCCAGCAGCACCGGGACAGGGACCCCGAGCTCTGGAAACACCATATATTTT. It specifies CASSTGTGTPSSGNTIYF. Supplemented by reference TRBV11-2 and TRBJ1-3, the full variable domain reads EAGVAQSPRYKIIEKRQSVAFWCNPISGHATLYWYQQILGQGPKLLIQFQNNGVVDDSQLPKDRFSAERLKGVDSTLKIQPAKLEDSAVYLCASSTGTGTPSSGNTIYFGEGSWLTVV.

This chain joins TRBV7-6 and TRBJ1-2; D call uncertain. V shed 0 bases and J shed 8 bases, with 10 bases lying between them. Germline V lookup: CDR1 SGHVS, CDR2 FNYEAQ. CDR3 length equals 13 residues. DNA of the CDR3: TGTGCCAGCAGCTTAGCGGAGGACCGCGGCTACACCTTC. Translated: CASSLAEDRGYTF.

V is TRBV19 and J is TRBJ2-5, with 9 bases that match TRBD2. The CDR3 length is 16 residues. The trim removed 8 bases at V and 1 base at J, leaving 11 bases unmatched. Germline V gene sequence: CDR1 LNHDA, CDR2 SQIVND (reference sequence). CDR3: CASSRRGRGLQETQYF. The CDR3 DNA reads TGTGCCAGTTCCCGCCGCGGGAGGGGCCTCCAAGAGACCCAGTACTTC.

The rearrangement links TRBV4-2 to TRBJ1-2; no reliable D call. CDR1 and CDR2 from the germline V gene are LGHNA and YNFKEQ. The CDR3 is 13 amino acids. The ends were cut back, 4 bases at V and 4 bases at J, with 10 bases in the middle. The DNA for the CDR3 is TGTGCCAGCAGCCTAGACACTCCCTATGGCTACACCTTC. Protein: CASSLDTPYGYTF.

The rearrangement links TRBV7-9 to TRBJ2-7, with D possibly being TRBD1 (6 bases). CDR1 is SEHNR, CDR2 FQNEAQ, per germline (reference sequence). Trimming took 5 bases from V and 2 from J, leaving 10 bases between them. CDR3 length equals 13 residues. CDR3 bases: TGTGCCAGCAGCCTAGGACAGCCCTACGAGCAGTACTTC. Its protein product is CASSLGQPYEQYF.

The rearrangement joins TRBV19 to TRBJ1-2; maybe TRBD1 (5 bases). Germline V gene sequence: CDR1 LNHDA, CDR2 SQIVND (reference sequence). V was shortened by 7 bases and J by 5 bases, with 23 bases between the two germline ends. The length of the CDR3 is 16 residues. The CDR3 nucleotides are TGTGCCAGTACGGAAGGGGAGGCGTACACTCAATATGGCTACACCTTC. It specifies CASTEGEAYTQYGYTF.

The chain is built from TRBV2 and TRBJ1-2; D might be TRBD1 (5 bases). CDR3 size: 14 residues. Germline V gene data show CDR1 as SNHLY and CDR2 as FYNNEI. V lost 7 bases, J lost 4 bases, and 16 bases lay in between. CDR3 sequence: CASMMRTSAYGYTF. CDR3 in DNA: TGTGCCAGCATGATGAGGACATCCGCCTATGGCTACACCTTC.

The chain has TRBV12-5 and TRBJ1-4, with 8 positions matching TRBD1. The CDR3 sequence is 19 residues long. V dropped 0 bases and J dropped 4; count of bases not matched to a gene: 13. Germline V CDR1 and CDR2: LGHNT, FRNRAP. In DNA, the CDR3 is TGTGCTAGTGGTTTGGTATTAATTTCCGGACAGGGACGTAATGAAAAACTGTTTTTT. It yields the protein CASGLVLISGQGRNEKLFF. Variable domain in full (rest from reference TRBV12-5 and TRBJ1-4): DARVTQTPRHKVTEMGQEVTMRCQPILGHNTVFWYRQTMMQGLELLAYFRNRAPLDDSGMPKDRFSAEMPDATLATLKIQPSEPRDSAVYFCASGLVLISGQGRNEKLFFGSGTQLSVL.

The rearrangement links TRBV7-8 to TRBJ1-1; no reliable D call. The CDR3 is made up of 13 amino acids. Trimming removed 3 bases at V and 1 base at J, with 6 bases between. Germline V gene sequence: CDR1 SGHVS, CDR2 FQNEAQ. As DNA, the CDR3 is TGTGCCAGCAGCTTTTCAGGGAACACTGAAGCTTTCTTT. This gives the protein CASSFSGNTEAFF.

The chain employs TRBV11-2 and TRBJ2-5, with D uncertain. The germline V and J ends were trimmed by 0 bases and 1 base, with 6 bases remaining between them. Germline V gives CDR1 SGHAT, CDR2 FQNNGV. The CDR3 length is 14 residues. CDR3 DNA sequence: TGTGCCAGCAGCTTAGAGCGGCTCCAAGAGACCCAGTACTTC. Translating gives CASSLERLQETQYF.

This chain joins TRBV6-6 and TRBJ2-1; weak D call: TRBD1 (5 bases). Trimming removed 2 bases from V and 4 bases from J, with 12 bases in between. CDR3 size: 15 residues. In germline, CDR1 is MNHNY, CDR2 SVGAGI (reference sequence). CDR3 residues: CASSYLQGRYNEQFF. The DNA of the CDR3 is TGTGCCAGCAGTTACCTGCAGGGAAGATACAATGAGCAGTTCTTC.

The chain carries TRBV21-1 and TRBJ2-7; the D call TRBD1 from the table was never checked on the DNA. TRBV21-1 is deemed a pseudogene. This CDR3 contains 15 residues. In nucleotides, the CDR3 is TGTGCCAGCAGCAAAAGGACAGGTATCCTCTACGAGCAGTACTTC. It codes for CASSKRTGILYEQYF.

V usage is TRBV19 and J usage is TRBJ2-7; possible D gene TRBD2, 6 bases. The germline V and J ends were trimmed by 4 bases and 1 base, with 14 bases remaining between them. The CDR3 extends over 15 amino acids. Germline loops: CDR1 LNHDA, CDR2 SQIVND (reference sequence). CDR3 region: CASSRPFGGSYEQYF. Written as DNA, the CDR3 is TGTGCCAGTAGTAGGCCTTTCGGAGGGTCCTACGAGCAGTACTTC. The full variable domain, with the rest looked up from reference TRBV19 and TRBJ2-7, is DGGITQSPKYLFRKEGQNVTLSCEQNLNHDAMYWYRQDPGQGLRLIYYSQIVNDFQKGDIAEGYSVSREKKESFPLTVTSAQKNPTAFYLCASSRPFGGSYEQYFGPGTRLTVT.

V usage is TRBV7-2 and J usage is TRBJ2-2; 9 bases align to TRBD2. Trimming at V came to 3 bases and at J to 7 bases, leaving 6 bases not matched to a gene. Germline loops: CDR1 SGHTA, CDR2 FQGNSA. This CDR3 region has 15 residues. DNA for the CDR3: TGTGCCAGCAGCTTTAGCGGGGGAAACGGCGGGGAGCTGTTTTTT. As protein: CASSFSGGNGGELFF. Filled out from reference TRBV7-2 and TRBJ2-2, the complete variable domain reads GAGVSQSPSNKVTEKGKDVELRCDPISGHTALYWYRQSLGQGLEFLIYFQGNSAPDKSGLPSDRFSAERTGGSVSTLTIQRTQQEDSAVYLCASSFSGGNGGELFFGEGSRLTVL.

The chain employs TRBV29-1 and TRBJ2-3, with 9 bases fitting TRBD2. Trimming took 7 bases from V and 2 from J; bases not matched to a gene: 10. The CDR3 totals 15 residues. Per the germline V gene, CDR1 is SQVTM and CDR2 is ANQGSEA. In DNA form, the CDR3 reads TGCAGCGGGACTGAGACTAGCGGTCTCACAGATACGCAGTATTTT. As protein: CSGTETSGLTDTQYF.

J is TRBJ1-2 and V is TRBV18; TRBD1 might be the D (6 bases). The CDR3 loop spans 16 amino acids. V lost 0 bases, J lost 7 bases, and 18 bases lay in between. The germline gives CDR1 KGHSH, CDR2 LQKENI. Here the CDR3 reads CASSPPFSGEVGGYTF. As DNA, the CDR3 is TGTGCCAGCTCACCACCGTTCTCAGGGGAAGTAGGTGGCTACACCTTC.

This clone has more than one count but fewer than ten. This chain uses TRBV7-3 with TRBJ2-2, with 7 bases fitting TRBD1. With V trimmed by 1 base and J by 4 bases, 3 bases remained unmatched. This CDR3 spans 15 amino acids. The germline gives CDR1 SGHTA, CDR2 FQGTGA. CDR3: CASSLNDRVTGELFF. DNA of the CDR3: TGTGCCAGCAGCTTAAACGACAGGGTCACCGGGGAGCTGTTTTTT. Combining the CDR3 with reference TRBV7-3 and TRBJ2-2 gives the whole variable domain GAGVSQTPSNKVTEKGKYVELRCDPISGHTALYWYRQSLGQGPEFLIYFQGTGAADDSGLPNDRFFAVRPEGSVSTLKIQRTERGDSAVYLCASSLNDRVTGELFFGEGSRLTVL.

This chain joins TRBV5-1 and TRBJ1-4; maybe TRBD1 (5 bases). The CDR3 has 15 amino acids. Germline values: CDR1 SGHRS, CDR2 YFSETQ. The V end was cut by 4 bases, the J end by 3 bases, with 13 bases between. The CDR3 sequence: CASSGGSRSNEKLFF. The DNA of the CDR3 is TGCGCCAGCAGCGGGGGGTCCCGCTCTAATGAAAAACTGTTTTTT.

The chain joins TRBV4-1 to TRBJ1-2; D remains unclear. The germline gives CDR1 MGHRA, CDR2 YSYEKL. The CDR3 runs to 15 residues. V was pared by 0 bases and J by 1 base, with 9 bases between. DNA of the CDR3: TGCGCCAGCAGCCAAGAAACAGCCCTTAACTATGGCTACACCTTC. It codes for CASSQETALNYGYTF.

The count of this clone is one. The CDR3 region is CASSLAGGHLSGNTIYF. CDR3 coding DNA: TGTGCCAGCAGCTTAGCCGGAGGTCACCTCTCTGGAAACACCATATATTTT. The V call is TRBV7-6, the J call TRBJ1-3; D remains ambiguous. The CDR3 contains 17 residues. Between the trimmed V and J ends, which lost 0 bases and 0 bases, there was a span of 12 bases. Germline CDR1 is SGHVS and CDR2 is FNYEAQ.

This sequence joins TRBV2 and TRBJ2-5; the match to TRBD1 covers 9 bases. The germline CDR1 and CDR2 sequences are SNHLY and FYNNEI. There are 14 residues in the CDR3. Trimming removed 7 bases from V and 4 bases from J; junction bases left unmatched: 7. CDR3 residues: CASNRQGGRETQYF. In DNA, the CDR3 is TGTGCCAGCAATAGACAGGGGGGGAGAGAGACCCAGTACTTC.

This clone was seen a few times. The J gene is TRBJ2-2, the V gene TRBV12-3 or TRBV12-4; 8 bases fit TRBD2. The CDR3 totals 13 residues. V shed 8 bases, J shed 5 bases, and the junction held 4 bases outside the gene matches. CDR3 sequence: CASGRGGTGELFF. The CDR3 region has the DNA TGTGCCAGCGGCCGGGGGGGAACCGGGGAGCTGTTTTTT.

V and J are TRBV19 and TRBJ2-7; 8 positions match TRBD1. The CDR3 has 13 amino acids. The germline V gene encodes CDR1 LNHDA and CDR2 SQIVND (reference sequence). With 4 bases clipped from V and 6 bases from J, the junction kept 5 bases outside the gene matches. CDR3 in DNA: TGTGCCAGTAGTAACGACAGGGGCGGCGAGCAGTACTTC. Translation: CASSNDRGGEQYF.

V and J are TRBV12-3 or TRBV12-4 and TRBJ1-5, with unresolved D. The CDR3 is 13 residues long. The ends were cut back, 2 bases at V and 3 bases at J, with 5 bases in the middle. Written as DNA, the CDR3 is TGTGCCAGCAGTTTAACTCCCAATCAGCCCCAGCATTTT. Translation gives CASSLTPNQPQHF.